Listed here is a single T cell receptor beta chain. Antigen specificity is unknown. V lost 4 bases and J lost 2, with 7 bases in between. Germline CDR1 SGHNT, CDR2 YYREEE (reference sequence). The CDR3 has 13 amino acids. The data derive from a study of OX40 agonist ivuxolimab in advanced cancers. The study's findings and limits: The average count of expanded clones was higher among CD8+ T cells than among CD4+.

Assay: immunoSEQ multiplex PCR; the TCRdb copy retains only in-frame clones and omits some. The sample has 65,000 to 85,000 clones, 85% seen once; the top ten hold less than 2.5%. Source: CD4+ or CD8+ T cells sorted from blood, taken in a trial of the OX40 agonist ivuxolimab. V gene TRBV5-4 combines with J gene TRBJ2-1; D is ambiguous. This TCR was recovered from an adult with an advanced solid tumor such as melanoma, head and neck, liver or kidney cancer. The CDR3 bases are TGTGCCAGCAGCCCGGAACCCTACAATGAGCAGTTCTTC. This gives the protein CASSPEPYNEQFF.